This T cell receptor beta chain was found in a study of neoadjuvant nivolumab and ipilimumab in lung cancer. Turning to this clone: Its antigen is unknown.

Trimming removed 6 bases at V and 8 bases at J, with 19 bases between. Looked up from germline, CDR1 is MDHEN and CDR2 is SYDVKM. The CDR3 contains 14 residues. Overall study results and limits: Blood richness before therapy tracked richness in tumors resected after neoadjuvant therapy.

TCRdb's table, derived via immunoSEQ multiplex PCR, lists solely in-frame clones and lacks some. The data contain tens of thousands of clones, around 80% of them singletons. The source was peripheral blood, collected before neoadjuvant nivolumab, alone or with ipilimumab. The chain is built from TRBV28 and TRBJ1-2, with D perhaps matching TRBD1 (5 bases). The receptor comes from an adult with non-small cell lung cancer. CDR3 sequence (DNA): TGTGCCAGCAGCAACCTCCAGGGTTTCTACGGCTACACCTTC. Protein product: CASSNLQGFYGYTF.